The present entry profiles one T cell receptor beta chain with its context. Its antigen is not known. This sample was taken from a study of CD8+ T cells in alopecia areata. Study background: The SALT score measured affected scalp surface percentage in treated patients. Study-level results: The link between baseline CD8+ expansion and response remains uncertain with one nonresponder.

Treatment here: oral pan-JAK inhibitor, 5-10 mg twice daily. Both peripheral blood and punch biopsies of lesional scalp skin were obtained from patients who had alopecia areata. Investigators isolated RNA and reverse transcribed it into cDNA to act as the sequencing template. Profiling relied on immunoSEQ multiplex PCR, and the TCRdb table lists in-frame clones only, not all of them. Of 110,000 or so clones in the sample, around three fifths were seen once. V lost 5 bases, J lost 0 bases, and 8 bases lay in between. This CDR3 has 14 amino acids. Germline V lookup: CDR1 SQVTM, CDR2 ANQGSEA. The chain carries TRBV29-1 and TRBJ2-6; a possible D gene is TRBD2 (5 bases). This receptor was obtained from a human donor with alopecia areata. This sample comprised CD4+ T cells sorted from blood, obtained at week 24, from a patient treated with tofacitinib. CDR3 bases: TGCAGCGTTACGAGGGCCTCTGGGGCCAACGTCCTGACTTTC. Its protein is CSVTRASGANVLTF.